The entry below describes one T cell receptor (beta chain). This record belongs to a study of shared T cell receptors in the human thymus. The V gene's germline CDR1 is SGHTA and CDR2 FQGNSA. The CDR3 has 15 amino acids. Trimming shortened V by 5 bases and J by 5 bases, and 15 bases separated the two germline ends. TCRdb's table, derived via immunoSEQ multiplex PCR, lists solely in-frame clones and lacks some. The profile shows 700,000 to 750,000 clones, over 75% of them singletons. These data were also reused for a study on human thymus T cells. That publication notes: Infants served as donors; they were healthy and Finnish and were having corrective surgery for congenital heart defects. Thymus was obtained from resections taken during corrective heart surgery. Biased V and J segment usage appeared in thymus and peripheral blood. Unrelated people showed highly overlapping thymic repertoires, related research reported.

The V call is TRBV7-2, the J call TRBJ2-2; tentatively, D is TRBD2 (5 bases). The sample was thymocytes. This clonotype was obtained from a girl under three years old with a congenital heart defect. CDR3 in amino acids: CASSGSTTGTGELFF. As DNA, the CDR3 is TGTGCCAGCAGCGGGAGTACGACGGGGACCGGGGAGCTGTTTTTT.